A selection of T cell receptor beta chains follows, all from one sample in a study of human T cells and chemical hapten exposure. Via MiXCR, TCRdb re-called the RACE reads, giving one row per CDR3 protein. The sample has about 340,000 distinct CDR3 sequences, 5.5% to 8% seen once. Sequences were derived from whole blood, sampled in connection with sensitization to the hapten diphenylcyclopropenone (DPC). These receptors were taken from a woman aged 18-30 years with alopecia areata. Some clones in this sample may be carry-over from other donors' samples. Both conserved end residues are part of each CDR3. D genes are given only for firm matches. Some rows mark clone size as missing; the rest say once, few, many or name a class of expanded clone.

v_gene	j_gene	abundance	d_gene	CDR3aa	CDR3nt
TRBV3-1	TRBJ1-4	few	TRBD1	CASSQVDRGLGNEKLFF	TGTGCCAGCAGCCAAGTGGACAGGGGGCTCGGTAATGAAAAACTGTTTTTT
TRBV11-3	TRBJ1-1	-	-	CASSDGSGRGKAFF	TGTGCCAGCTCCGACGGAAGCGGACGGGGGAAGGCTTTCTTT
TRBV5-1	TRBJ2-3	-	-	CASSYKDSAASTDTQYF	TGCGCCAGCAGCTACAAAGACTCAGCCGCTAGCACAGATACGCAGTATTTT
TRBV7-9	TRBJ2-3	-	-	CASSLGGQTNTDTQYF	TGTGCCAGCAGCTTGGGGGGCCAGACCAACACAGATACGCAGTATTTT
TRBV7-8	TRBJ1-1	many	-	CASSSGHPTEAFF	TGTGCCAGCAGCTCCGGACATCCCACTGAAGCTTTCTTT
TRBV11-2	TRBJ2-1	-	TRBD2	CASSLDGDLAGGWHNEQFF	TGTGCCAGCAGCTTAGACGGGGACCTAGCGGGGGGTTGGCACAATGAGCAGTTCTTC
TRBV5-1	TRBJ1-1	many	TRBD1	CASSWTGQNTEAFF	TGCGCCAGCAGCTGGACAGGGCAGAACACTGAAGCTTTCTTT
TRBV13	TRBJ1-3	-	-	CASSLRGPYRSSGNTIYF	TGTGCCAGCAGCTTAAGAGGCCCCTACAGGAGCTCTGGAAACACCATATATTTT
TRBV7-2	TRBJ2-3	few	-	CASSYTGAYTDTQYF	TGTGCCAGCAGCTACACGGGGGCCTACACAGATACGCAGTATTTT
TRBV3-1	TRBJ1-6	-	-	CASSPGENSPLHF	TGTGCCAGCAGCCCGGGGGAAAATTCACCCCTCCACTTT
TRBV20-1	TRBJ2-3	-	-	CSAAGVGTDTQYF	TGCAGTGCTGCGGGTGTAGGCACAGATACGCAGTATTTT
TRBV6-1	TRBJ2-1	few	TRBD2	CASRARLAGNNEQFF	TGTGCCAGCAGGGCCAGACTAGCGGGGAACAATGAGCAGTTCTTC
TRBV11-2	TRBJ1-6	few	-	CASSPNSFYSSYNSPLHF	TGTGCCAGCAGTCCAAACAGTTTTTACAGCTCCTATAATTCACCCCTCCACTTT
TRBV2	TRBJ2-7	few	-	CASSAPFEKPSSYEQYF	TGTGCCAGCAGTGCCCCGTTCGAGAAGCCGAGCTCCTACGAGCAGTACTTC
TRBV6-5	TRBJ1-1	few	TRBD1	CASSYSIVARGHEAFF	TGTGCCAGCAGTTACTCGATCGTGGCCAGGGGGCATGAGGCTTTCTTT
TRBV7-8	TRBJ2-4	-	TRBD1	CASSSRTGVNIQYF	TGTGCCAGCAGTTCCCGGACAGGGGTTAACATTCAGTACTTC
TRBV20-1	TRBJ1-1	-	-	CSASFMTGGTEAFF	TGCAGTGCTAGTTTTATGACGGGGGGCACTGAAGCTTTCTTT
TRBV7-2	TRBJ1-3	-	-	CASSLVAGRNTIYF	TGTGCCAGCAGCTTAGTCGCAGGGAGAAACACCATATATTTT
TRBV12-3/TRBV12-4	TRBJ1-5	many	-	CASSLGIQPQHF	TGTGCCAGCAGTTTAGGGATTCAGCCCCAGCATTTT
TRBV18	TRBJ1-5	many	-	CASSPGDSNQPQHF	TGTGCCAGCTCACCGGGCGATAGCAATCAGCCCCAGCATTTT
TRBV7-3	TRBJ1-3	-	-	CASSRSASGNTIYF	TGTGCCAGCAGCCGATCGGCCTCTGGAAACACCATATATTTT
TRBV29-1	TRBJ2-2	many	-	CSVWAGELFF	TGCAGCGTTTGGGCCGGGGAGCTGTTTTTT
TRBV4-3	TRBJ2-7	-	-	CASSQDRGVYEQYF	TGCGCCAGCAGCCAAGATCGAGGGGTTTACGAGCAGTACTTC
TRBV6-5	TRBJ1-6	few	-	CASSYLGPGYNSPLHF	TGTGCCAGCAGTTACTTAGGGCCAGGGTATAATTCACCCCTCCACTTT
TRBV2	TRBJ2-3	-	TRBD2	CASSQESRDYGDTQYF	TGTGCCAGCAGCCAGGAAAGCCGGGACTACGGAGATACGCAGTATTTT
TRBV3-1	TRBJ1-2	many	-	CASSSGNSGYTF	TGTGCCAGCAGCTCAGGGAATTCGGGCTACACCTTC
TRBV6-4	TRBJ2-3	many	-	CASSDVAGASTDTQYF	TGTGCCAGCAGTGACGTCGCGGGGGCCAGCACAGATACGCAGTATTTT
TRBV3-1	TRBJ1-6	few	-	CASSDIRGSYNSPLHF	TGTGCCAGCAGCGACATTAGGGGCTCCTATAATTCACCCCTCCACTTT
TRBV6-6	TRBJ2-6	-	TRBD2	CASIGGGSGANVLTF	TGTGCCAGCATTGGGGGGGGCTCTGGGGCCAACGTCCTGACTTTC
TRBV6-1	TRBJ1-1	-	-	CAYSGAGPGHLNTEAFF	TGTGCCTACAGCGGGGCGGGCCCGGGACACTTGAACACTGAAGCTTTCTTT
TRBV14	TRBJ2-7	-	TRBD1	CASSPLTGPYEQYF	TGTGCCAGCAGCCCATTGACAGGGCCCTACGAGCAGTACTTC
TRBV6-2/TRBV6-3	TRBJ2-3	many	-	CASSYEGGATDTQYF	TGTGCCAGCAGTTATGAGGGGGGGGCAACAGATACGCAGTATTTT
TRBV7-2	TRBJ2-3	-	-	CASSLLSGGGLRGDTQYF	TGTGCCAGCAGCTTATTGAGTGGGGGCGGGCTTCGGGGAGATACGCAGTATTTT